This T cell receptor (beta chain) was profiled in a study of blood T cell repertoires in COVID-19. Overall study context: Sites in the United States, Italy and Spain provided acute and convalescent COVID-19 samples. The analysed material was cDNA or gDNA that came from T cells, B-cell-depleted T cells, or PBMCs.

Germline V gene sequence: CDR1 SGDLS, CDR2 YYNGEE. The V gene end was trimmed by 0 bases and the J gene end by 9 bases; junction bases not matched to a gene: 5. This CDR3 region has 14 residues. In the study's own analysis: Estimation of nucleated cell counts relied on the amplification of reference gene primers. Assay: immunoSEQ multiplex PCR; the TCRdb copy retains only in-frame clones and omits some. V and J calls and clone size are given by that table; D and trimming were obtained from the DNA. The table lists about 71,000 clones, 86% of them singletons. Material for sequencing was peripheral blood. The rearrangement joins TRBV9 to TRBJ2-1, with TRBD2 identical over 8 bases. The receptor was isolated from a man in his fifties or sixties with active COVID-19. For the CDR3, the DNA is TGTGCCAGCAGCGTAGTCAACGGGAGGGGTGAGCAGTTCTTC. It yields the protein CASSVVNGRGEQFF.